The clone carrying this T cell receptor (beta chain) was seen more than once but under ten times. Its antigen is as yet unknown. The sample is drawn from a study of cytomegalovirus exposure and HLA in healthy donors. Study findings and constraints: Per published reports, the classifier diagnosed cytomegalovirus status with high specificity and sensitivity. Most subjects had HLA-A and HLA-B alleles reportedly predicted accurately by TCR beta sequences. Fewer N-insertions than the roughly 630-donor mean were reportedly shown by an Asian-associated ancestry cluster in a later analysis.

The CDR3 runs 15 residues. After removal of 6 bases from V and 6 bases from J, the junction contained 9 bases not matched to a gene. Germline V lookup: CDR1 SGHTA, CDR2 FQGNSA. The primer mix had 60 Vbeta and 13 Jbeta primers. As handled by the study authors: Unique TCR beta chains totaled roughly 80 million in a later count, with roughly 11 million of them shared. Some clones are missing from TCRdb's copy, which holds only in-frame ones; the method was immunoSEQ multiplex PCR. D and trimming come from the DNA, and the V and J calls and clone size come from that table. This repertoire shows 200,000 to 300,000 clones, roughly four fifths found once; its top ten account for 2% to 2.5%.

The sequenced material came from PBMCs. This clonotype originated in a woman aged 40 to 49 in good health and CMV-seropositive. The chain combines TRBV7-2 with TRBJ2-1, with TRBD2 identical over 9 bases. For the CDR3, the DNA is TGTGCCAGCAGACCCGGGACTAGCTTATCCAATGAGCAGTTCTTC. Its translation is CASRPGTSLSNEQFF.